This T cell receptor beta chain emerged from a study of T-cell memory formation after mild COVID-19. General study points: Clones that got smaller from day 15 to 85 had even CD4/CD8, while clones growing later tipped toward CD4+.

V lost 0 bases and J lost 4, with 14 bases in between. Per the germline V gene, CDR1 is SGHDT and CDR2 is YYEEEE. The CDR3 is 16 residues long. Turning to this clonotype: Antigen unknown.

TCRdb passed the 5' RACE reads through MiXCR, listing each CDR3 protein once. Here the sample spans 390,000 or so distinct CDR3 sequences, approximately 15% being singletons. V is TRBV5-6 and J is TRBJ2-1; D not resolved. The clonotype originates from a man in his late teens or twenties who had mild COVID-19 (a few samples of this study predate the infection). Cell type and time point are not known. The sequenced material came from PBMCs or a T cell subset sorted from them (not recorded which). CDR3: CASSLGLGSTYNEQFF. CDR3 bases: TGTGCCAGCAGCTTGGGGTTGGGGTCGACTTACAATGAGCAGTTCTTC.